This T cell receptor (beta chain) derives from a study of T cell responses to AZD1222 COVID-19 vaccine. At the level of the study: Researchers grouped second doses given at about 4 or about 12 weeks into one pool.

Deletions cut 4 bases from V and 0 bases from J, with 16 bases between. Germline V CDR1 and CDR2: SGHTA, FQGNSA. The length of the CDR3 is 16 residues. Produced via immunoSEQ multiplex PCR; TCRdb's table is partial and in-frame only. The data show 150,000 or so clones, nearly 90% seen once. A remark on this clone: What it recognizes is unknown.

Broader study findings: The study found vaccine-associated CD4 TCRs spanning spike, dominant at 160-218 and 743-854. Repertoire sampling was restricted to post-peak T cell response timepoints.

The J gene is TRBJ2-7, the V gene TRBV7-2, with a weak D call TRBD1 (5 bases). This material consisted of peripheral blood, taken on day 0 of AZD1222 vaccination. The TCR comes from an adult in good health. CDR3 in amino acids: CASSSAWGLTSYEQYF. The CDR3 DNA reads as TGTGCCAGCAGCTCGGCATGGGGCCTTACCTCCTACGAGCAGTACTTC.